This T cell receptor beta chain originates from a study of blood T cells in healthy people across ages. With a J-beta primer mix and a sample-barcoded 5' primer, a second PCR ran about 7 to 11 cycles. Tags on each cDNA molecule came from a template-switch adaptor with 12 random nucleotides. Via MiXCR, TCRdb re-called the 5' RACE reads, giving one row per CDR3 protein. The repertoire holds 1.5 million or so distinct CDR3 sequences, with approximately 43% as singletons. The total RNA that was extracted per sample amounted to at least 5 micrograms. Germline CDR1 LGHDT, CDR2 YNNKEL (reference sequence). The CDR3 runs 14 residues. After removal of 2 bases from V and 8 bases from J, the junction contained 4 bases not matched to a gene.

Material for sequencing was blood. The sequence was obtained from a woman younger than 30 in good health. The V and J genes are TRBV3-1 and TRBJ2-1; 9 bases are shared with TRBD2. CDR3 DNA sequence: TGTGCCAGCAGCCAACTAGCGGGGATCGATGAGCAGTTCTTC. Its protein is CASSQLAGIDEQFF.